What follows are 15 T cell receptor beta chains derived from one specimen sequenced in a study of identical twins. TCRdb re-called the 5' RACE reads through MiXCR, storing one row per CDR3 protein. This sample carries 1,800,000 or so distinct CDR3 sequences, roughly a third of them seen once, and the ten largest clones take 0.27%. Material for sequencing was cord blood. The receptors derive from a newborn girl in good health.

The rearrangement joins TRBV20-1 to TRBJ1-1; D not resolved. This CDR3 region has 12 residues. V lost 7 bases and J 1 base, leaving 10 bases between the germline ends. The germline CDR1 and CDR2 sequences are DFQATT and SNEGSKA (reference sequence). CDR3 residues: CSDRAGNTEAFF. The CDR3 DNA reads TGCAGTGATCGGGCGGGGAACACTGAAGCTTTCTTT.

This clonotype has a count of ten or more. The CDR3 DNA sequence: TGTGCCAGCAGCATGACAGATACGCAGTATTTT. It translates to CASSMTDTQYF. J is TRBJ2-3 and V is TRBV7-2; D remains ambiguous. The germline V and J ends were trimmed by 5 bases and 3 bases, with 3 bases remaining between them. The length of the CDR3 is 11 residues. CDR1 SGHTA and CDR2 FQGNSA come from the germline V gene.

The chain employs TRBV15 and TRBJ2-1, with 16 nucleotides matching TRBD2. After removal of 2 bases from V and 2 bases from J, the junction contained 3 bases not matched to a gene. Per the germline V gene, CDR1 is LNHNV and CDR2 is YYDKDF (reference sequence). This CDR3 is 18 amino acids long. The DNA of the CDR3 is TGTGCCACCAGCAGAACCGGGACTAGCGGGAGGGCCTACAATGAGCAGTTCTTC. Residues: CATSRTGTSGRAYNEQFF.

The chain joins TRBV4-2 to TRBJ2-7, with 7 bases fitting TRBD1. Trimming took 2 bases from V and 3 from J; bases not matched to a gene: 7. CDR1 LGHNA and CDR2 YNFKEQ come from the germline V gene. The length of the CDR3 is 15 residues. This CDR3 is CASSQTFTGDYEQYF. The CDR3 nucleotides are TGTGCCAGCAGCCAAACTTTCACAGGGGACTACGAGCAGTACTTC.

This clonotype occurred a few times. V usage is TRBV20-1 and J usage is TRBJ2-7; TRBD2 might be the D (5 bases). Germline V lookup: CDR1 DFQATT, CDR2 SNEGSKA (reference sequence). Trimming stripped 4 bases from V and 0 bases from J, with 13 bases between. CDR3 length equals 14 residues. The CDR3 here is CSAIPDWPSYEQYF. CDR3 bases: TGCAGTGCTATCCCGGACTGGCCCTCCTACGAGCAGTACTTC.

This clonotype was detected many times. The J gene is TRBJ1-4, the V gene TRBV29-1; D may be TRBD1 (6 bases). Trimming cost V 7 bases and J 2 bases, with 11 bases left between them. Germline V gene sequence: CDR1 SQVTM, CDR2 ANQGSEA. The CDR3 runs to 13 residues. The CDR3: CSAYRATNEKLFF. In DNA, the CDR3 is TGCAGCGCCTACAGGGCCACTAATGAAAAACTGTTTTTT.

The V call is TRBV7-2, the J call TRBJ2-7, with a possible D match to TRBD1 (6 bases). The length of the CDR3 is 15 residues. Trimming took 2 bases from V and 1 from J, leaving 12 bases between them. Germline CDR1 and CDR2: SGHTA and FQGNSA. CDR3 nucleotides: TGTGCCAGCAGCTTACAGGGGTGGAGGTCCTACGAGCAGTACTTC. This sequence encodes CASSLQGWRSYEQYF.

This clonotype was seen repeatedly, ten times or more. V is TRBV29-1 and J is TRBJ2-7; possible D gene TRBD2, 6 bases. The CDR3 spans 13 residues. Deletions cut 6 bases from V and 2 bases from J, with 14 bases between. The germline V gene encodes CDR1 SQVTM and CDR2 ANQGSEA. The CDR3 spells CSVETGTPYEQYF. DNA for the CDR3: TGCAGCGTAGAGACCGGGACTCCCTACGAGCAGTACTTC.

The sample holds a few counts of this clonotype. The rearrangement links TRBV12-5 to TRBJ2-2, with D tentatively TRBD2 (6 bases). The CDR3 runs to 16 residues. With 0 bases removed from V and 5 bases from J, the gap between germline ends came to 13 bases. The germline V gene has CDR1 LGHNT and CDR2 FRNRAP. The CDR3 here is CASGLVMAGHTGELFF. The CDR3 DNA sequence: TGTGCTAGTGGTTTGGTAATGGCGGGGCATACCGGGGAGCTGTTTTTT.

This clonotype was seen more than once but under ten times. The chain employs TRBV20-1 and TRBJ1-5, with TRBD1 matching 7 bases. The CDR3 is 15 amino acids. V was clipped by 5 bases and J by 7 bases; unmatched bases: 14. Germline V lookup: CDR1 DFQATT, CDR2 SNEGSKA (reference sequence). CDR3 sequence reads: CSAAPGQPGRQPQHF. The DNA for the CDR3 is TGCAGTGCTGCCCCGGGACAGCCCGGACGGCAGCCCCAGCATTTT.

This chain links TRBV5-1 with TRBJ2-5; 14 bases fit TRBD2. Germline V gene data show CDR1 as SGHRS and CDR2 as YFSETQ. The length of the CDR3 is 16 residues. Germline trimming cut 3 bases from V and 11 bases from J; bases unmatched to any gene: 12. CDR3: CASSWGLAGAYNEQYF. The DNA for the CDR3 is TGCGCCAGCAGCTGGGGACTAGCGGGAGCGTACAATGAGCAGTACTTC.

This clonotype was picked up a small number of times. This chain links TRBV4-2 with TRBJ1-4; the D gene is possibly TRBD1 (6 bases). Germline lookup yields CDR1 LGHNA and CDR2 YNFKEQ. The CDR3 has 18 residues. V lost 0 bases and J lost 7, with 21 bases in between. CDR3 DNA sequence: TGTGCCAGCAGCCAAGAAGGTAAAGGACAGCGTCCCAGTGAAAAACTGTTTTTT. This sequence encodes CASSQEGKGQRPSEKLFF.

The chain has TRBV15 and TRBJ1-2, with a tentative D call TRBD1 (5 bases). Trimming took 9 bases from V and 6 from J, leaving 17 bases between them. The CDR3 runs 13 residues. The germline V gene encodes CDR1 LNHNV and CDR2 YYDKDF (reference sequence). The CDR3, as DNA: TGTGCCACGAGTATAGACAGCCTAAATGGCTACACCTTC. The encoded protein is CATSIDSLNGYTF.

This clonotype was counted at least ten times. The V call is TRBV29-1, the J call TRBJ1-2; TRBD1 matches at 7 bases. Germline-derived CDR1 and CDR2 are SQVTM and ANQGSEA. There are 15 residues in the CDR3. Trimming took 6 bases from V and 8 from J; bases not matched to a gene: 18. CDR3 region: CSVPAFSDRKVGYTF. Written as DNA, the CDR3 is TGCAGCGTACCAGCTTTCTCGGACAGGAAAGTCGGCTACACCTTC.

The V call is TRBV20-1, the J call TRBJ2-7; TRBD2 might be the D (5 bases). The CDR3 extends over 14 amino acids. CDR1 and CDR2 from the germline V gene are DFQATT and SNEGSKA (reference sequence). V lost 4 bases and J lost 0, with 13 bases in between. As DNA, the CDR3 is TGCAGTGCTAAGACTACCCTTATCTCCTACGAGCAGTACTTC. Its translation is CSAKTTLISYEQYF.